This TCR beta chain was obtained from a study of blood T cell repertoires in COVID-19. Study details: Sites in the United States, Italy and Spain provided acute and convalescent COVID-19 samples. Sources were T cells, B-cell-depleted T cells, or PBMCs; the material itself was cDNA or gDNA.

CDR3 length: 13 residues. The V gene's germline CDR1 is SGHTA and CDR2 FQGTGA. V shed 5 bases and J 6 bases; nucleotides not matched to a gene: 5. In the authors' workflow: Estimates of nucleated cell counts were drawn from the amplification of reference gene primers. Clones were read by immunoSEQ multiplex PCR, and TCRdb kept only the in-frame ones, dropping some. The V and J calls and the clone size are those of that table, but D and trimming were determined from the DNA. This sample has more than 35,000 clones; roughly 69% occur once, and the top ten carry about 5.9%. The chain links TRBV7-3 to TRBJ1-2; TRBD1 aligns across 8 bases. Input material: peripheral blood. The receptor comes from a man at least 80 years old with acute or convalescent COVID-19. The CDR3 DNA follows: TGTGCCAGCAGCATGGACAGGGAGGATGGCTACACCTTC. Translating it yields CASSMDREDGYTF.